The sample holds many counts of the clone carrying this TCR beta chain. What it recognizes is unknown. This sample is drawn from a study of Graves' ophthalmopathy and Graves' hyperthyroidism. Study-wide points: In blood, most expanded thyroid clonotypes above 0.001 frequency were also detected.

Amplification targeted the TCR beta CDR3 regions, with RNA transcripts as the source material. HTBI-primed RT-PCR formed the first round, and a multiplex PCR formed the second. TCRdb analysed the multiplex PCR reads with MiXCR anew, one entry per CDR3 protein. The data hold roughly 410,000 distinct CDR3 sequences, with about 16% observed a single time. CDR3 length equals 16 residues. The ends were cut back, 1 base at V and 0 bases at J, with 12 bases in the middle. Germline CDR1 PRHDT, CDR2 FYEKMQ (reference sequence). The sequence came from a woman in her late teens or twenties with stable Graves' hyperthyroidism. Input material: peripheral blood. The V and J genes are TRBV13 and TRBJ1-2; D not certain. The CDR3, as DNA: TGTGCCAGCAGCTTAGAGGTTCAAGGGACTAACTATGGCTACACCTTC. As protein: CASSLEVQGTNYGYTF.